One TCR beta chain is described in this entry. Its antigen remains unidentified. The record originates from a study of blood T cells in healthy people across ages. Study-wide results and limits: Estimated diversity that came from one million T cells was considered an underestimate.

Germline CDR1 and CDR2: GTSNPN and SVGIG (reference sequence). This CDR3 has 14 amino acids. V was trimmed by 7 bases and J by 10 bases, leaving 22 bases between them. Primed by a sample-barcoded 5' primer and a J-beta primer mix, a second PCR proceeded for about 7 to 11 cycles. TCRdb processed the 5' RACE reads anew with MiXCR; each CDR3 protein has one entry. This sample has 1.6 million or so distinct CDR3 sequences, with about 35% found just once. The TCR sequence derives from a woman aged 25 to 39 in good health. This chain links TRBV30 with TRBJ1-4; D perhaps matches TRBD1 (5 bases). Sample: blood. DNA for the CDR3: TGTGCCTCCAACCGGGACCAAGGGGATGGAAAACTGTTTTTT. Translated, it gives CASNRDQGDGKLFF.